The 7 T cell receptor beta chains below all came from one sample that was sequenced in a study of blood T cells in healthy people across ages (dated by TCRdb to 2013 to 2016). The library was built by means of 5' RACE. The sample was run on an Illumina HiSeq 2500. A second PCR of roughly 7 to 12 cycles was performed with a sample-barcoded 5' primer and a J-beta primer mix. TCRdb reprocessing: public reads trimmed at Q25 with fastp, clones called with MiXCR, in-frame beta chains kept. Rows are combined by CDR3 protein, so each entry shows the most common genes and DNA. Present in this sample are about 400,000 distinct CDR3 sequences, more than 45% of which were seen just once. Jointly, the top ten make up about 54% of the sample. The sample consisted of blood. These receptors all come from a man between 60 and 70 years old in good health.

The sample holds a few counts of this clonotype. This chain connects TRBV29-1 to TRBJ1-2; D remains ambiguous. V shed 0 bases and J shed 7 bases, with 15 bases lying between them. CDR3 size: 14 residues. Germline-derived CDR1 and CDR2 are SQVTM and ANQGSEA. The CDR3 region has the DNA TGCAGCGTTGAAGAGGACTCCCTTAGGGTTGGCTACACCTTC. Translated: CSVEEDSLRVGYTF.

This clonotype was seen just once. The V gene is TRBV12-3 or TRBV12-4, the J gene TRBJ2-7, with D perhaps matching TRBD1 (5 bases). This CDR3 region has 13 residues. Trimming cost V 5 bases and J 3 bases, with 11 bases left between them. The CDR3 DNA follows: TGTGCCAGCAGTACCCAGGGTCTCTACGAGCAGTACTTC. It codes for CASSTQGLYEQYF.

V and J are TRBV3-1 and TRBJ2-7, with a possible D match to TRBD2 (5 bases). The CDR3 extends over 16 amino acids. V was trimmed by 1 base and J by 2 bases, leaving 15 bases between them. Germline V lookup: CDR1 LGHDT, CDR2 YNNKEL (reference sequence). Here the CDR3 DNA reads TGTGCCAGCAGCCAAGGGCTAGCCCTTGAAACCTACGAGCAGTACTTC. Its protein is CASSQGLALETYEQYF.

This clonotype was counted only a few times. This sequence joins TRBV5-1 and TRBJ2-3, with TRBD2 identical over 8 bases. There are 16 residues in the CDR3. Losses at the gene ends were 4 bases for V and 4 bases for J; bases not matched to a gene: 11. Germline V CDR1 and CDR2: SGHRS, YFSETQ. The CDR3 sequence is CASSPPASGYPDTQYF. The CDR3 DNA follows: TGCGCCAGCAGCCCTCCGGCTAGCGGGTACCCAGATACGCAGTATTTT.

This clonotype was counted a few times. The CDR3 spells CASSSLIDSVYLTQETQYF. The CDR3, as DNA: TGTGCCAGCAGTTCATTAATCGACAGCGTTTATCTTACCCAAGAGACCCAGTACTTC. The chain is built from TRBV28 and TRBJ2-5; a possible D gene is TRBD1 (5 bases). Looked up from germline, CDR1 is MDHEN and CDR2 is SYDVKM. CDR3 length: 19 amino acids. The germline V and J ends were trimmed by 4 bases and 1 base, with 25 bases remaining between them.

This chain connects TRBV12-3 or TRBV12-4 to TRBJ2-2; 7 bases are a match to TRBD1. With 5 bases clipped from V and 5 bases from J, the junction kept 8 bases outside the gene matches. This CDR3 has 15 amino acids. Here the CDR3 reads CASSAPTGFTGELFF. The CDR3 region has the DNA TGTGCCAGCAGTGCCCCGACAGGGTTTACCGGGGAGCTGTTTTTT.

This clonotype was picked up many times. Here the CDR3 DNA reads TGTGCCAGCAGCCCCGACAGGATCAATGAGCAGTTCTTC. This translates into CASSPDRINEQFF. V is TRBV7-2 and J is TRBJ2-1; possibly TRBD1 for D (6 bases). The germline V and J ends were trimmed by 5 bases and 6 bases, with 11 bases remaining between them. This CDR3 spans 13 amino acids. CDR1 is SGHTA and CDR2 is FQGNSA in the germline V gene.